This T cell receptor beta chain is drawn from a study of cytomegalovirus exposure and HLA in healthy donors. The PCR made use of 60 Vbeta and 13 Jbeta primers. Original data processing: In a later analysis, of 70 million to 85 million unique beta chains, roughly 11 million appeared in at least two donors. Assay: immunoSEQ multiplex PCR; the TCRdb copy retains only in-frame clones and omits some. V, J and clone size were drawn from that table, and D and trimming were deduced from the DNA. The data show roughly 150,000 clones, with 81% seen just once and 1% to 1.5% held by the top ten. Study-wide points: The classifier reportedly diagnosed cytomegalovirus status with high specificity and sensitivity.

The germline V gene has CDR1 ENHRY and CDR2 SYGVKD. Deletions cut 3 bases from V and 6 bases from J, with 15 bases between. This CDR3 is 15 amino acids long. With regard to this clone: The antigen remains unidentified.

This sequence joins TRBV10-3 and TRBJ1-5; D possibly corresponds to TRBD1 (5 bases). Sequencing input: PBMCs. This receptor was identified in a man aged 45-65 years in good health and CMV-seropositive. The CDR3 sequence: CAISEGASGAQPQHF. CDR3 nucleotides: TGTGCCATCAGTGAAGGGGCTTCGGGTGCTCAGCCCCAGCATTTT.